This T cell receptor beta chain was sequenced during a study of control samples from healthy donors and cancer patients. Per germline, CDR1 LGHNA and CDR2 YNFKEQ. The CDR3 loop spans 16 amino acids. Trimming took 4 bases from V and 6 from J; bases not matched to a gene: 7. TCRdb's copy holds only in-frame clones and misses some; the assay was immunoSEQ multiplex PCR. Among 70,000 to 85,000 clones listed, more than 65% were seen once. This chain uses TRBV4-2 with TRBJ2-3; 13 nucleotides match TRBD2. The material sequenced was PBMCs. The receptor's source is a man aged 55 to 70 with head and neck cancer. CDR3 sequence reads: CASSPRTSGSRDTQYF. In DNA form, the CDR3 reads TGTGCCAGCAGCCCGAGGACTAGCGGGAGTCGGGATACGCAGTATTTT.